This T cell receptor beta chain was identified in a study of T cell responses to AZD1222 COVID-19 vaccine. Measured with immunoSEQ multiplex PCR; TCRdb has only the in-frame clones, and not every one. The table lists tens of thousands of clones, 88% of them singletons, with 14% to 15% in the top ten. Germline lookup yields CDR1 LNHDA and CDR2 SQIVND (reference sequence). V was trimmed by 5 bases and J by 0 bases, leaving 17 bases between them. The CDR3 consists of 17 residues. The origin of this receptor is an adult in good health. The starting material was peripheral blood, obtained on day 0 of AZD1222 vaccination. The chain is built from TRBV19 and TRBJ1-3; D uncertain. CDR3 DNA sequence: TGTGCCAGTAGTCCACTCGACACATACTTCTCTGGAAACACCATATATTTT. Encoded protein: CASSPLDTYFSGNTIYF.